Following are 7 T cell receptor beta chains from one sample sequenced in a study of STAT5B mutations in CD4+ large granular lymphocyte leukemia. Some clones are missing from TCRdb's copy, which holds only in-frame ones; the method was immunoSEQ multiplex PCR. This table holds 40,000 to 50,000 clones, 80% to 85% found once. Sequences were obtained from CD4+ T cells from blood buffy coats. These receptors were collected from a human donor in good health.

The rearrangement links TRBV10-2 to TRBJ2-7; 11 nucleotides agree with TRBD2. CDR3 length: 16 residues. The germline V gene encodes CDR1 WSHSY and CDR2 SAAADI. J lost 5 bases, V lost 2 bases, and 8 bases had no gene match. DNA of the CDR3: TGCGCCAGCAGTGAGCTCGGTAGCGGGGGGGCGAACGAGCAGTACTTC. It is translated as CASSELGSGGANEQYF.

V is TRBV19 and J is TRBJ2-3; D perhaps matches TRBD2 (6 bases). Looked up from germline, CDR1 is LNHDA and CDR2 is SQIVND (reference sequence). V was shortened by 1 base and J by 0 bases, with 14 bases between the two germline ends. CDR3 length: 17 residues. The CDR3 bases are TGTGCCAGTAGTATAGCCGGGAGCGGCCATAGCACAGATACGCAGTATTTT. Protein product: CASSIAGSGHSTDTQYF. The complete variable domain, with remaining parts taken from reference TRBV19 and TRBJ2-3, reads DGGITQSPKYLFRKEGQNVTLSCEQNLNHDAMYWYRQDPGQGLRLIYYSQIVNDFQKGDIAEGYSVSREKKESFPLTVTSAQKNPTAFYLCASSIAGSGHSTDTQYFGPGTRLTVL.

The CDR3 DNA sequence: TGCAGCGTGGTAACGGTAGAAAACACCGGGGAGCTGTTTTTT. Encoded protein: CSVVTVENTGELFF. J is TRBJ2-2 and V is TRBV29-1; D unresolved. With 6 bases removed from V and 2 bases from J, the gap between germline ends came to 13 bases. Germline values: CDR1 SQVTM, CDR2 ANQGSEA. The CDR3 sequence is 14 residues long.

The chain carries TRBV10-3 and TRBJ1-2; D remains unclear. Trimming cost V 1 base and J 0 bases, with 6 bases left between them. Germline V CDR1 and CDR2: ENHRY, SYGVKD. The CDR3 totals 14 residues. CDR3 sequence reads: CAISEYGTNYGYTF. CDR3 DNA sequence: TGTGCCATCAGTGAGTACGGAACTAACTATGGCTACACCTTC.

The chain is built from TRBV28 and TRBJ1-1; D remains ambiguous. CDR3 length: 15 amino acids. CDR1 is MDHEN and CDR2 is SYDVKM in the germline V gene. The germline V and J ends were trimmed by 3 bases and 5 bases, with 16 bases remaining between them. The CDR3 bases are TGTGCCAGCAGTTTGGGGTCGCGTGGGAGAACTGAAGCTTTCTTT. It specifies CASSLGSRGRTEAFF.

The rearrangement links TRBV7-3 to TRBJ2-7; TRBD1 might be the D (6 bases). Trimming stripped 5 bases from V and 6 bases from J, with 23 bases between. The CDR3 has 16 amino acids. In germline, CDR1 is SGHTA, CDR2 FQGTGA. The chain's CDR3 is CASSPQGSILLSEQYF. The CDR3 DNA sequence: TGTGCCAGCAGCCCACAGGGTTCTATACTACTTAGCGAGCAGTACTTC.

CDR3 residues: CASSPSGGRADEQYF. The CDR3 coding sequence is TGCGCCAGCAGCCCATCAGGCGGGAGGGCGGATGAGCAGTACTTC. The V call is TRBV5-1, the J call TRBJ2-7; 9 positions match TRBD2. The CDR3 spans 15 residues. V shed 4 bases, J shed 7 bases, and the junction held 12 bases outside the gene matches. Germline CDR1 is SGHRS and CDR2 is YFSETQ.